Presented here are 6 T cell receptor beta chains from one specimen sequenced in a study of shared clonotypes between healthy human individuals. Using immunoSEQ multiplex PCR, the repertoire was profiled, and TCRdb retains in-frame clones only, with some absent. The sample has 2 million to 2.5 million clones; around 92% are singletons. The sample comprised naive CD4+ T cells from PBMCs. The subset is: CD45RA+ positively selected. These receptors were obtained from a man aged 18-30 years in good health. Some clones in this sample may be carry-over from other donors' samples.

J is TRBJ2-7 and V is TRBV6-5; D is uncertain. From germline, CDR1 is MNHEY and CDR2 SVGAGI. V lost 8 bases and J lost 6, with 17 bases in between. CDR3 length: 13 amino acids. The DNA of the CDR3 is TGTGCCAGCTCCCTCGAGGAGCCAGGCGAGCAGTACTTC. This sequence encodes CASSLEEPGEQYF.

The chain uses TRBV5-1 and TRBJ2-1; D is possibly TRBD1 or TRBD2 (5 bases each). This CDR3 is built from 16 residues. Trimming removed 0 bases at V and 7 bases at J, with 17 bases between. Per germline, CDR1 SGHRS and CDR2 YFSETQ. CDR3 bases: TGCGCCAGCAGCTTGGAAGCTAGGGGACCAGTGAATGAGCAGTTCTTC. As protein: CASSLEARGPVNEQFF. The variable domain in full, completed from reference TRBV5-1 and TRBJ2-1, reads KAGVTQTPRYLIKTRGQQVTLSCSPISGHRSVSWYQQTPGQGLQFLFEYFSETQRNKGNFPGRFSGRQFSNSRSEMNVSTLELGDSALYLCASSLEARGPVNEQFFGPGTRLTVL.

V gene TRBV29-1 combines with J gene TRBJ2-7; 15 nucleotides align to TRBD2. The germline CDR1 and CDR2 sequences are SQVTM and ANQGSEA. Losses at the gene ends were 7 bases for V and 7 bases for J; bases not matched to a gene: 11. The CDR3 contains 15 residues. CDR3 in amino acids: CSAGRGLAGGGEQYF. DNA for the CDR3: TGCAGCGCAGGGAGGGGACTAGCGGGAGGTGGGGAGCAGTACTTC.

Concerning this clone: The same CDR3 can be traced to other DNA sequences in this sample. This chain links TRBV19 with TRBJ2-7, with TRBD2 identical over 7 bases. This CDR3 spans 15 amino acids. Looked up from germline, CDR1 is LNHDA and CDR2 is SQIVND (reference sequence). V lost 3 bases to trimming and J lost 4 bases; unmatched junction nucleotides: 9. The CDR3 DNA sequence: TGTGCCAGTAGTATTGGCGGGAGTGGGGCTTACGAGCAGTACTTC. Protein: CASSIGGSGAYEQYF.

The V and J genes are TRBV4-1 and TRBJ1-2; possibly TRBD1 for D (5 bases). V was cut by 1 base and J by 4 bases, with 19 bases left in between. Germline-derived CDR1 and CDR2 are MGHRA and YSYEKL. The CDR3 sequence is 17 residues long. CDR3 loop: CASSQGSGGYLGYGYTF. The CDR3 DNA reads TGCGCCAGCAGCCAAGGGTCCGGGGGGTACCTTGGCTATGGCTACACCTTC.

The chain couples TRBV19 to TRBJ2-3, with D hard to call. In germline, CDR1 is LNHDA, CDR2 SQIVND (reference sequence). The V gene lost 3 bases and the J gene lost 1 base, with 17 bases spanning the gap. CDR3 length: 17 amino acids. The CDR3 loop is CASSMVTDRMGTDTQYF. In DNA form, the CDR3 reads TGTGCCAGTAGTATGGTTACGGACCGAATGGGCACAGATACGCAGTATTTT.